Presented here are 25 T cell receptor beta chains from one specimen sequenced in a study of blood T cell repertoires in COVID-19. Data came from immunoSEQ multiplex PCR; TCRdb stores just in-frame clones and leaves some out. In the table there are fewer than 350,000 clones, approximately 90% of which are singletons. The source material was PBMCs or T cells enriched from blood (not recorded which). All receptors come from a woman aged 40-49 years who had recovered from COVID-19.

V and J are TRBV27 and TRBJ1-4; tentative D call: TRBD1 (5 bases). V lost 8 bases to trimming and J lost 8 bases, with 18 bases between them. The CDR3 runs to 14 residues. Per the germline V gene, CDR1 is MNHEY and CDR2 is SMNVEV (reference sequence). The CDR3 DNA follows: TGTGCCAGCCGCTCCCAGGGTTTGGACGAAAAACTGTTTTTT. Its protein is CASRSQGLDEKLFF.

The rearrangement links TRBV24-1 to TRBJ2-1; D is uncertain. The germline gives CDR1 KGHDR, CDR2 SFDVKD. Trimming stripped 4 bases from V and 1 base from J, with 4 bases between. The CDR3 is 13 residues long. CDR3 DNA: TGTGCCACCAGTGACGGTTCCTACAATGAGCAGTTCTTC. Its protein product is CATSDGSYNEQFF.

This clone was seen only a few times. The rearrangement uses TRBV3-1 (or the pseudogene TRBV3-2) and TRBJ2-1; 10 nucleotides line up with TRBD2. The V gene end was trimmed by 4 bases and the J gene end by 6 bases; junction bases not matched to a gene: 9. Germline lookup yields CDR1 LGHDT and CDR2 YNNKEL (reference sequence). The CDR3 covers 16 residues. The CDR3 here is CASSPAGAGGLNEQFF. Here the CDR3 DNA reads TGTGCCAGCAGCCCTGCCGGAGCGGGAGGGCTCAATGAGCAGTTCTTC.

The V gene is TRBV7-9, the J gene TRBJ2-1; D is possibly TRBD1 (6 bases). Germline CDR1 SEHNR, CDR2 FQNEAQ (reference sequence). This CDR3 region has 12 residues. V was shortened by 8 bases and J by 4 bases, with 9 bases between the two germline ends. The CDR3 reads CASRDIYNEQFF. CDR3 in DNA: TGTGCCAGCCGGGACATATACAATGAGCAGTTCTTC.

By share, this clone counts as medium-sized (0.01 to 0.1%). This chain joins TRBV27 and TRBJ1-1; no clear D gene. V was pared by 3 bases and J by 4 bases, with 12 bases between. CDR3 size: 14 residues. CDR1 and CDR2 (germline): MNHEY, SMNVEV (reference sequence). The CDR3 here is CASSLGGGGTEAFF. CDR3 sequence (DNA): TGTGCCAGCAGTTTGGGAGGAGGCGGCACTGAAGCTTTCTTT.

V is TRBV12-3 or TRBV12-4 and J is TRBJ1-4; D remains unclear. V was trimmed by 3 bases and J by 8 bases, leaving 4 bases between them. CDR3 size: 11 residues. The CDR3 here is CASSLGEKLFF. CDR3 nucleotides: TGTGCCAGCAGTTTGGGCGAAAAACTGTTTTTT.

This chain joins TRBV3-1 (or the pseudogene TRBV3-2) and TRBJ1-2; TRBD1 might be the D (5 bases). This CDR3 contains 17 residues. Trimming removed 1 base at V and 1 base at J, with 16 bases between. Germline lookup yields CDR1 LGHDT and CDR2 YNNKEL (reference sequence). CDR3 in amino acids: CASSQVPGPPLNYGYTF. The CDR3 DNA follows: TGTGCCAGCAGCCAAGTCCCAGGGCCCCCTCTTAACTATGGCTACACCTTC.

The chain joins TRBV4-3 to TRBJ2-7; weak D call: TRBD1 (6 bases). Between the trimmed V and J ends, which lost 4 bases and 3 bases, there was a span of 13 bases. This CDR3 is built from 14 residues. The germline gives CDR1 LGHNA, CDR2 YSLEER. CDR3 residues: CASSRGHGDYEQYF. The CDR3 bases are TGCGCCAGCAGCCGGGGACACGGAGACTACGAGCAGTACTTC.

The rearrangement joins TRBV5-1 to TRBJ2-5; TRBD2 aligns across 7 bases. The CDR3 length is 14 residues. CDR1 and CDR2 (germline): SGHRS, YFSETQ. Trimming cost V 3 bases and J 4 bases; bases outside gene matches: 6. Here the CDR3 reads CASSWEGAPETQYF. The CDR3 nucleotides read TGCGCCAGCAGCTGGGAGGGTGCCCCAGAGACCCAGTACTTC.

CDR3 nucleotides: TGTGCCAGCTCACCGAACCGGAATTCACCCCTCCACTTT. This encodes CASSPNRNSPLHF. The chain employs TRBV18 and TRBJ1-6; the D is unclear. V was clipped by 3 bases and J by 7 bases, with 7 bases between them. The CDR3 spans 13 residues. Per germline, CDR1 KGHSH and CDR2 LQKENI.

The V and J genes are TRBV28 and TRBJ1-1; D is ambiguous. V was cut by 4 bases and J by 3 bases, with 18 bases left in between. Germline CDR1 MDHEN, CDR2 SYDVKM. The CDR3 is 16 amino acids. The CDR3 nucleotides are TGTGCCAGCAGTTCCCATGGAGGGCCCCGGGACACTGAAGCTTTCTTT. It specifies CASSSHGGPRDTEAFF.

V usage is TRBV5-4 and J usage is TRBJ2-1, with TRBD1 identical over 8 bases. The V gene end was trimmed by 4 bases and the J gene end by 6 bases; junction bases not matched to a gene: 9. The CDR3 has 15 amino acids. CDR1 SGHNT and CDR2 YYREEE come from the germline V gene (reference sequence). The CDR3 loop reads CASSRWTGTSNEQFF. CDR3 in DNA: TGTGCCAGCAGCCGTTGGACAGGGACCTCCAATGAGCAGTTCTTC.

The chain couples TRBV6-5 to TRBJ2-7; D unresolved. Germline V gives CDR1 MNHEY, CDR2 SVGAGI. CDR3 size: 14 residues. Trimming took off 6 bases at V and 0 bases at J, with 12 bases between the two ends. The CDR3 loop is CASSAVPSSYEQYF. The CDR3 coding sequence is TGTGCCAGCAGCGCAGTTCCCAGCTCCTACGAGCAGTACTTC.

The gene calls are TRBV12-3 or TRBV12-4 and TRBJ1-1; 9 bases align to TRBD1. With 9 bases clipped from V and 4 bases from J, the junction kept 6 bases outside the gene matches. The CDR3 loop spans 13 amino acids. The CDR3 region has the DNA TGTGCCAGTGGACAGGGGTCGGTCACTGAAGCTTTCTTT. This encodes CASGQGSVTEAFF.

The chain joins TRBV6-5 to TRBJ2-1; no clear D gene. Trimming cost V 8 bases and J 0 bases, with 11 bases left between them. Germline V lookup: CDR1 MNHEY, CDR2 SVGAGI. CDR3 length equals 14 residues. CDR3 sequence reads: CASRGVSSYNEQFF. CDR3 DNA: TGTGCCAGCCGAGGCGTTTCCTCCTACAATGAGCAGTTCTTC.

The CDR3 DNA is TGTGCCAGCAGTGAAGTGATGGGGGGTAGCGGGAGGACAGATACGCAGTATTTT. This sequence encodes CASSEVMGGSGRTDTQYF. V and J are TRBV6-1 and TRBJ2-3; 10 bases fit TRBD2. V gave up 1 base and J gave up 3 bases; unmatched junction bases: 10. This CDR3 contains 18 residues. Germline V lookup: CDR1 MNHNS, CDR2 SASEGT.

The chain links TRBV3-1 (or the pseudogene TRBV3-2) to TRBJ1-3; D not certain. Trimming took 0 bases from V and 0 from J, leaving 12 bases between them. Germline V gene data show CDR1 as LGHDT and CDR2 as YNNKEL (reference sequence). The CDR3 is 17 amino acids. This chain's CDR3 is CASSQEPPGSSGNTIYF. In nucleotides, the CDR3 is TGTGCCAGCAGCCAAGAGCCTCCGGGGAGCTCTGGAAACACCATATATTTT.

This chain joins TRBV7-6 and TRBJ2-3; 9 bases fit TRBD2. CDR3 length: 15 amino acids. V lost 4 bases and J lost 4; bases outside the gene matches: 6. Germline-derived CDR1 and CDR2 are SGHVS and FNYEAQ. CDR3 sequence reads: CASSYSGSGPDTQYF. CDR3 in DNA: TGTGCCAGCAGCTATAGCGGGAGCGGCCCAGATACGCAGTATTTT.

The CDR3 region is CASTTGTADTQYF. The CDR3 DNA sequence: TGTGCCAGCACCACAGGGACAGCAGATACGCAGTATTTT. The chain employs TRBV28 and TRBJ2-3; 7 bases align to TRBD1. V trimming: 7 bases; J trimming: 4 bases; junction bases outside the gene matches: 5. CDR3 size: 13 residues. The germline CDR1 and CDR2 sequences are MDHEN and SYDVKM.

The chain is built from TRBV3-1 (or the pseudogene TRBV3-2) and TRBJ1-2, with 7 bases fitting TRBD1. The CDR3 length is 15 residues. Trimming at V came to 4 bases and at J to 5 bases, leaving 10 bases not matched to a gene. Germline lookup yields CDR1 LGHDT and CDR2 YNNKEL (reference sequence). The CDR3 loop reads CASSPRTGHHYGYTF. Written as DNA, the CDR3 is TGTGCCAGCAGCCCTCGGACAGGCCATCATTATGGCTACACCTTC.

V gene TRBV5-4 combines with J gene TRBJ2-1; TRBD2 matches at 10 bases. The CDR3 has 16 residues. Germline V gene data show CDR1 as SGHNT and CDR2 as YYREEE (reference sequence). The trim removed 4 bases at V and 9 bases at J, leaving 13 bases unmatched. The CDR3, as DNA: TGTGCCAGCAGCACGTTAGCGGGAGGAAGTAGGAGTGAGCAGTTCTTC. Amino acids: CASSTLAGGSRSEQFF. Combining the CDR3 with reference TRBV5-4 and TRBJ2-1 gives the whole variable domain ETGVTQSPTHLIKTRGQQVTLRCSSQSGHNTVSWYQQALGQGPQFIFQYYREEENGRGNFPPRFSGLQFPNYSSELNVNALELDDSALYLCASSTLAGGSRSEQFFGPGTRLTVL.

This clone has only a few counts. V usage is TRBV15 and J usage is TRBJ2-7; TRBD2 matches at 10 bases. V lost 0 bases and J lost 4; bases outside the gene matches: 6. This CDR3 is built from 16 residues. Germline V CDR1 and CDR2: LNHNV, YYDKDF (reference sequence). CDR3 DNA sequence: TGTGCCACCAGCAGAGAGGGGACTAGCGCCCAGTACGAGCAGTACTTC. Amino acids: CATSREGTSAQYEQYF.

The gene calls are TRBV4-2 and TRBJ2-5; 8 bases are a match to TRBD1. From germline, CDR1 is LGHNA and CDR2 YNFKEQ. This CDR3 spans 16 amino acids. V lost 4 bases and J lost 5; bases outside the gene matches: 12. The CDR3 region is CASSPSPGGRAETQYF. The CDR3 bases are TGTGCCAGCAGCCCCTCCCCAGGGGGCAGGGCGGAGACCCAGTACTTC.

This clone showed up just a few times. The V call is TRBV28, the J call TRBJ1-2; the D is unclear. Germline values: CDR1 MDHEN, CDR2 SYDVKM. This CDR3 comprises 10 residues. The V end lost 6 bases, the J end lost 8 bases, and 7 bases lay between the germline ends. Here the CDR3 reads CASSHQGYTF. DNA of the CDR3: TGTGCCAGCAGCCATCAAGGCTACACCTTC.

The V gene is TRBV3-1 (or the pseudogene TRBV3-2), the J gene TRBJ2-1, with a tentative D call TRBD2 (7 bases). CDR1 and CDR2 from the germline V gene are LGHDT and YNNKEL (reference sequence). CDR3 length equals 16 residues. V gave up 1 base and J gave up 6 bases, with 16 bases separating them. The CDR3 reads CASSQVGGGGSNEQFF. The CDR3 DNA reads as TGTGCCAGCAGCCAAGTCGGAGGGGGGGGATCCAATGAGCAGTTCTTC.